Shown below are 8 T cell receptor beta chains from a single sample sequenced in a study of cytomegalovirus exposure and HLA in healthy donors. PCR used 60 Vbeta primers and 13 Jbeta primers. TCRdb keeps only in-frame clones here, not all; method: immunoSEQ multiplex PCR. Among 95,000 to 150,000 clones, around 75% were seen once, and the ten largest hold nearly 3%. Sequences were obtained from PBMCs. Receptors originate from a middle-aged woman in good health and CMV-seropositive.

This rearrangement joins TRBV28 to TRBJ1-4; D is undetermined. The ends were cut back, 3 bases at V and 6 bases at J, with 8 bases in the middle. The CDR3 is 13 residues long. Germline-derived CDR1 and CDR2 are MDHEN and SYDVKM. This chain's CDR3 is CASSFSLDEKLFF. The CDR3 DNA follows: TGTGCCAGCAGTTTTAGTCTGGATGAAAAACTGTTTTTT. Drawing the rest from reference TRBV28 and TRBJ1-4, the complete variable domain is DVKVTQSSRYLVKRTGEKVFLECVQDMDHENMFWYRQDPGLGLRLIYFSYDVKMKEKGDIPEGYSVSREKKERFSLILESASTNQTSMYLCASSFSLDEKLFFGSGTQLSVL.

V gene TRBV18 combines with J gene TRBJ1-4; a weak D match, TRBD1 (5 bases). The CDR3 loop spans 15 amino acids. The germline V gene has CDR1 KGHSH and CDR2 LQKENI. V was pared by 3 bases and J by 12 bases, with 20 bases between. The CDR3 bases are TGTGCCAGCTCACCTCAAGGGGCGGAACTTGGGCAACTGTTTTTT. Encoded protein: CASSPQGAELGQLFF.

This clone was seen only once. The chain combines TRBV27 with TRBJ2-7; D is perhaps TRBD1 (6 bases). Per the germline V gene, CDR1 is MNHEY and CDR2 is SMNVEV (reference sequence). The CDR3 runs 16 residues. V lost 5 bases and J 0 bases, leaving 17 bases between the germline ends. The CDR3 here is CASSQITGLLSYEQYF. The CDR3 DNA sequence: TGTGCCAGCAGTCAAATCACAGGGCTCCTCTCCTACGAGCAGTACTTC.

This clone turned up a few times. The chain is built from TRBV7-9 and TRBJ1-5; TRBD1 aligns across 9 bases. This CDR3 has 15 amino acids. With 5 bases clipped from V and 7 bases from J, the junction kept 9 bases outside the gene matches. Per the germline V gene, CDR1 is SEHNR and CDR2 is FQNEAQ (reference sequence). The CDR3 loop reads CASSRGGQGRQPQHF. In nucleotides, the CDR3 is TGTGCCAGCAGCAGAGGGGGACAGGGCAGGCAGCCCCAGCATTTT. Full variable domain (rest looked up from reference TRBV7-9 and TRBJ1-5): DTGVSQNPRHKITKRGQNVTFRCDPISEHNRLYWYRQTLGQGPEFLTYFQNEAQLEKSRLLSDRFSAERPKGSFSTLEIQRTEQGDSAMYLCASSRGGQGRQPQHFGDGTRLSIL.

The genes are TRBV12-5 and TRBJ2-3; D gene ambiguous. The CDR3 has 13 residues. Germline CDR1 LGHNT, CDR2 FRNRAP. V was pared by 6 bases and J by 0 bases, with 7 bases between. CDR3 residues: CASGASSTDTQYF. In DNA, the CDR3 is TGTGCTAGTGGGGCATCTAGCACAGATACGCAGTATTTT.

The V gene is TRBV29-1, the J gene TRBJ2-2; TRBD2 matches 10 bases. Germline V gene data show CDR1 as SQVTM and CDR2 as ANQGSEA. This CDR3 is built from 15 residues. With 6 bases clipped from V and 4 bases from J, the junction kept 8 bases outside the gene matches. The CDR3 DNA follows: TGCAGCGTCGCCCCAGGACTAGCGGTCACCGGGGAGCTGTTTTTT. Protein: CSVAPGLAVTGELFF.

V and J are TRBV5-6 and TRBJ1-2; D is ambiguous. Germline CDR1 reads SGHDT; CDR2 reads YYEEEE. CDR3 length equals 12 residues. Between the trimmed V and J ends, which lost 5 bases and 4 bases, there was a span of 9 bases. CDR3: CASRAGGYGYTF. DNA of the CDR3: TGTGCCAGCAGAGCGGGCGGCTATGGCTACACCTTC.

About this clone itself: This same CDR3 is encoded by further DNA sequences in the sample. V and J are TRBV7-9 and TRBJ1-2; a possible D gene is TRBD1 (6 bases). This CDR3 has 13 amino acids. The germline CDR1 and CDR2 sequences are SEHNR and FQNEAQ (reference sequence). V was shortened by 3 bases and J by 2 bases, with 7 bases between the two germline ends. The CDR3 sequence: CASSLGTNYGYTF. The CDR3 coding sequence is TGTGCCAGCAGCTTGGGGACAAACTATGGCTACACCTTC.